This T cell receptor beta chain is from a study of T cell responses to AZD1222 COVID-19 vaccine. V gave up 0 bases and J gave up 10 bases, with 9 bases separating them. The V gene's germline CDR1 is SGHAT and CDR2 FQNNGV. The CDR3 extends over 12 amino acids. On this clone itself: Antigen unknown.

Sequenced by immunoSEQ multiplex PCR; TCRdb stores in-frame clones only, minus some. The table lists tens of thousands of clones, around 90% of them singletons, with approximately 6.3% in the top ten. Study observations and caveats: Most donors were white British, females outnumbered males, and clonal diversity was possibly underestimated.

The sample here was peripheral blood, taken 28 days after the second dose of the MenACWY control vaccine. The clonotype originates from an adult who received the MenACWY meningococcal vaccine as a control. The chain links TRBV11-2 to TRBJ1-2; D call uncertain. In DNA form, the CDR3 reads TGTGCCAGCAGCTTAGATGGCGGGATCTACACCTTC. It codes for CASSLDGGIYTF.